The 4 T cell receptor beta chains below all came from one sample that was sequenced in a study of molecular identifiers for immune sequencing clone quantification. TCRdb independently ran MiXCR on the PCR reads; one entry per CDR3 protein. The table includes roughly 320,000 distinct CDR3 sequences, about a fifth detected once. What was sequenced was naive CD8+ T cells from blood, with Jurkat cell RNA spiked in. Subset given: FACS-sorted CD8+CD4-CCR7+CD45RA+ naive T cells. These receptors all come from a human donor in good health. Some libraries in this study had Jurkat cell RNA spiked in.

This clonotype has a handful of counts. This chain links TRBV7-9 with TRBJ2-1, with a possible D match to TRBD2 (5 bases). CDR3 size: 13 residues. The V gene's germline CDR1 is SEHNR and CDR2 FQNEAQ (reference sequence). Trimming cost V 6 bases and J 5 bases, with 11 bases left between them. In DNA, the CDR3 is TGTGCCAGCAGGGGTCGGGAAAACAATGAGCAGTTCTTC. This sequence encodes CASRGRENNEQFF.

In its sample, this clonotype was seen many times. The DNA of the CDR3 is TGCGCCAGCAGCCAACTTAGCGGGGGGGGGTCTTTCTTC. The encoded protein is CASSQLSGGGSFF. The chain is built from TRBV4-1 and TRBJ2-1; 11 positions agree with TRBD2. Germline V CDR1 and CDR2: MGHRA, YSYEKL. The CDR3 runs to 13 residues. V dropped 2 bases and J dropped 16; count of bases not matched to a gene: 7.

This clonotype came up many times. The gene calls are TRBV29-1 and TRBJ2-7; 7 bases map to TRBD1. After removal of 1 base from V and 4 bases from J, the junction contained 10 bases not matched to a gene. The CDR3 consists of 15 residues. Germline loops: CDR1 SQVTM, CDR2 ANQGSEA. CDR3 in DNA: TGCAGCGTTGAAGGCACAGGGGAAATGCTTTACGAGCAGTACTTC. Translating it yields CSVEGTGEMLYEQYF.

The sample holds many counts of this clonotype. V gene TRBV6-5 combines with J gene TRBJ2-1, with D hard to call. Germline V gene lookup returns CDR1 MNHEY and CDR2 SVGAGI. The CDR3 is 15 amino acids. Trimming shortened V by 6 bases and J by 0 bases, and 12 bases separated the two germline ends. The CDR3 DNA is TGTGCCAGCAGGATCGAGGCAAGCTCCTACAATGAGCAGTTCTTC. Translated, it gives CASRIEASSYNEQFF.